This passage covers 16 T cell receptor beta chains from one sample sequenced in a study of cytomegalovirus exposure and HLA in healthy donors. In the PCR, 60 Vbeta and 13 Jbeta primers were used. Produced via immunoSEQ multiplex PCR; TCRdb's table is partial and in-frame only. This table has under 200,000 clones, around four fifths appearing once. The sample was PBMCs. Receptors were obtained from a woman between 18 and 29 years old in good health and CMV-seronegative.

This sequence joins TRBV2 and TRBJ1-5; 7 bases are a match to TRBD1. The germline V gene has CDR1 SNHLY and CDR2 FYNNEI. The CDR3 has 17 amino acids. V lost 2 bases and J lost 2; bases outside the gene matches: 9. In DNA, the CDR3 is TGTGCCAGCAGTGAATTTCTAAAAACAGGGGGCAATCAGCCCCAGCATTTT. Its translation: CASSEFLKTGGNQPQHF. Full variable domain (rest looked up from reference TRBV2 and TRBJ1-5): EPEVTQTPSHQVTQMGQEVILRCVPISNHLYFYWYRQILGQKVEFLVSFYNNEISEKSEIFDDQFSVERPDGSNFTLKIRSTKLEDSAMYFCASSEFLKTGGNQPQHFGDGTRLSIL.

This clone appeared a few times. The chain joins TRBV18 to TRBJ1-6; D call uncertain. V shed 2 bases and J shed 8 bases, with 10 bases lying between them. This CDR3 spans 14 amino acids. Germline V CDR1 and CDR2: KGHSH, LQKENI. The CDR3 here is CASSPGGWDSPLHF. The CDR3 DNA follows: TGTGCCAGCTCACCAGGCGGATGGGATTCACCCCTCCACTTT.

V and J are TRBV5-8 and TRBJ2-2; TRBD1 matches 7 bases. Looked up from germline, CDR1 is SGHTS and CDR2 is YDEGEE. This CDR3 has 17 residues. With V trimmed by 3 bases and J by 6 bases, 14 bases remained unmatched. CDR3 coding DNA: TGTGCCAGCAGCTCAACAGGGGCCACGTTCTCCCCCGGGGAGCTGTTTTTT. It translates to CASSSTGATFSPGELFF.

The chain is built from TRBV6-1 and TRBJ2-2; TRBD1 aligns across 9 bases. J was trimmed by 3 bases and V by 4 bases; bases with no gene match: 9. CDR3 length: 17 amino acids. CDR1 is MNHNS, CDR2 SASEGT, per germline. The DNA of the CDR3 is TGTGCCAGCAGTGTCGAACTGACAGGGGGAGACACCGGGGAGCTGTTTTTT. This gives the protein CASSVELTGGDTGELFF.

The chain links TRBV28 to TRBJ1-1, with a weak D call TRBD1 (5 bases). The CDR3 is made up of 14 amino acids. V lost 9 bases and J 0 bases, leaving 14 bases between the germline ends. CDR1 and CDR2 from the germline V gene are MDHEN and SYDVKM. The CDR3 sequence is CASCRGGVNTEAFF. The CDR3 DNA sequence: TGTGCCAGTTGCCGGGGCGGGGTGAACACTGAAGCTTTCTTT.

This clone was seen only a few times. The chain couples TRBV27 to TRBJ2-7; tentative D call: TRBD1 (6 bases). This CDR3 region has 14 residues. The V end lost 8 bases, the J end lost 3 bases, and 17 bases lay between the germline ends. CDR1 and CDR2 from the germline V gene are MNHEY and SMNVEV (reference sequence). The CDR3: CASGPSGHFYEQYF. The CDR3 region has the DNA TGTGCCAGCGGCCCCTCGGGACATTTCTACGAGCAGTACTTC.

The chain links TRBV7-9 to TRBJ1-2, with 7 bases lining up with TRBD1. This CDR3 has 16 residues. CDR1 is SEHNR and CDR2 is FQNEAQ in the germline V gene (reference sequence). Germline trimming cut 9 bases from V and 6 bases from J; bases unmatched to any gene: 19. The DNA for the CDR3 is TGTGCCAGACTCAGGGCTCACAGGGGTAGTAGAAATGGCTACACCTTC. Translated: CARLRAHRGSRNGYTF. The full variable domain, in which reference TRBV7-9 and TRBJ1-2 provide the parts outside the CDR3, is DTGVSQNPRHKITKRGQNVTFRCDPISEHNRLYWYRQTLGQGPEFLTYFQNEAQLEKSRLLSDRFSAERPKGSFSTLEIQRTEQGDSAMYLCARLRAHRGSRNGYTFGSGTRLTVV.

The chain recombines TRBV6-5 with TRBJ1-5; 8 nucleotides match TRBD1. The CDR3 consists of 15 residues. Germline trimming cut 2 bases from V and 11 bases from J; bases unmatched to any gene: 11. Per the germline V gene, CDR1 is MNHEY and CDR2 is SVGAGI. The CDR3 DNA reads as TGTGCCAGCAGTTACGCTCAGGGGGCCGAGTCGACCCAGCATTTT. Translation gives CASSYAQGAESTQHF.

V gene TRBV10-3 combines with J gene TRBJ2-1; D remains unclear. Germline V lookup: CDR1 ENHRY, CDR2 SYGVKD. The V end lost 4 bases, the J end lost 5 bases, and 9 bases lay between the germline ends. CDR3 size: 13 residues. CDR3 nucleotide sequence: TGTGCCATCAGTGGTGCTAGTAACAATGAGCAGTTCTTC. It translates to CAISGASNNEQFF.

The gene calls are TRBV5-5 and TRBJ2-5, with a tentative D call TRBD1 (5 bases). Germline values: CDR1 SGHKS, CDR2 YYEKEE (reference sequence). The V end lost 6 bases, the J end lost 5 bases, and 14 bases lay between the germline ends. This CDR3 is built from 13 residues. CDR3 coding DNA: TGTGCCAGCACAGGGTTTAGATCTGAGACCCAGTACTTC. This codes for CASTGFRSETQYF.

The chain joins TRBV4-1 to TRBJ1-2; TRBD1 matches 7 bases. V lost 0 bases and J lost 4; bases outside the gene matches: 5. CDR1 and CDR2 from the germline V gene are MGHRA and YSYEKL. CDR3 length equals 15 residues. In nucleotides, the CDR3 is TGCGCCAGCAGCCAAGAATCCGGACAGGCCTATGGCTACACCTTC. It is translated as CASSQESGQAYGYTF.

The chain carries TRBV19 and TRBJ1-5; D not resolved. Germline loops: CDR1 LNHDA, CDR2 SQIVND (reference sequence). Trimming shortened V by 3 bases and J by 0 bases, and 6 bases separated the two germline ends. This CDR3 has 14 amino acids. Written as DNA, the CDR3 is TGTGCCAGTAGTATCCTAAATAGCAATCAGCCCCAGCATTTT. Amino acids: CASSILNSNQPQHF.

This clone was observed a few times. This sequence joins TRBV5-4 and TRBJ1-1, with D possibly matching TRBD1 (6 bases). V lost 4 bases and J lost 6, with 16 bases in between. Germline CDR1 and CDR2: SGHNT and YYREEE (reference sequence). CDR3 length: 14 amino acids. CDR3 amino acids: CASSMDRARSEAFF. CDR3 sequence (DNA): TGTGCCAGCAGCATGGACAGAGCCCGCTCTGAAGCTTTCTTT.

This chain joins TRBV7-2 and TRBJ2-7; TRBD1 matches 10 bases. Germline CDR1 reads SGHTA; CDR2 reads FQGNSA. V was clipped by 5 bases and J by 3 bases; unmatched bases: 7. The CDR3 is 15 residues long. The CDR3 is CASSLRTGGSYEQYF. For the CDR3, the DNA is TGTGCCAGCAGCCTAAGGACAGGGGGAAGCTACGAGCAGTACTTC.

This clone was counted once. V usage is TRBV11-1 and J usage is TRBJ1-1; 7 bases map to TRBD1. The CDR3 sequence is 15 residues long. In germline, CDR1 is SGHAT, CDR2 FQDESV (reference sequence). V gave up 0 bases and J gave up 2 bases; unmatched junction bases: 3. The CDR3 is CASSLARGLNTEAFF. CDR3 nucleotide sequence: TGTGCCAGCAGCTTAGCGAGGGGGCTCAACACTGAAGCTTTCTTT.

The genes are TRBV28 and TRBJ1-5, with 11 bases identical to TRBD1. The CDR3 extends over 17 amino acids. V trimming: 2 bases; J trimming: 4 bases; junction bases outside the gene matches: 7. Looked up from germline, CDR1 is MDHEN and CDR2 is SYDVKM. CDR3 sequence (DNA): TGTGCCAGCAGTTTACCCCTGGGGACAGGGGGGAATCAGCCCCAGCATTTT. Residues: CASSLPLGTGGNQPQHF.